This TCR beta chain was identified during a study of T-cell reconstitution after alpha-beta-depleted transplantation in children. Study-level results: About two months after transplant, alpha-beta T cells reportedly came from several hundred expanded graft clones. The high TCRbeta diversity at day 60 in some patients came from surviving recipient T cells and thymic progenitors.

Preparation of the TCRbeta library was carried out with unique molecular identifiers. TCRdb analysed the PCR reads with MiXCR anew, one entry per CDR3 protein. The sample records about a million distinct CDR3 sequences, about 29% being singletons. This clonotype was detected only once. The antigen remains undetermined. Sequencing used PBMCs, mostly from graft donor cells, obtained 360 days after TCRalphabeta/CD19-depleted stem cell transplant. The sequence derives from a boy under two years old who had a stem cell transplant for SCID, so the T cells may come from the graft donor.

Written as DNA, the CDR3 is TGTGCCAGCACCGCCTGGGGGGGCGCCAAGAAAGAGACCCAGTACTTC. It is translated as CASTAWGGAKKETQYF. The chain joins TRBV3-1 to TRBJ2-5, with D possibly matching TRBD2 (7 bases). The CDR3 runs to 16 residues. CDR1 and CDR2 from the germline V gene are LGHDT and YNNKEL (reference sequence). Trimming left V 7 bases short and J 3 bases short, with 21 bases between.